Following are 14 T cell receptor beta chains from one sample sequenced in a study of control samples from healthy donors and cancer patients. Assay: immunoSEQ multiplex PCR; the TCRdb copy retains only in-frame clones and omits some. The sample shows about 12,000 clones, 70% to 90% of them seen only once. The sample comprised formalin-fixed, paraffin-embedded tissue. The receptors here all came from a male donor with melanoma.

V is TRBV14 and J is TRBJ2-7; 9 bases map to TRBD2. This CDR3 is 14 amino acids long. The V segment lost 2 bases and the J segment 6 bases; nucleotides outside the gene matches: 5. Germline values: CDR1 SGHDN, CDR2 FVKESK. The CDR3 DNA reads as TGTGCCAGCAGCCAACTAGCGGGATCCCTCGAGCAGTACTTC. Translated: CASSQLAGSLEQYF.

The chain carries TRBV7-2 and TRBJ2-7; 7 bases map to TRBD2. The germline CDR1 and CDR2 sequences are SGHTA and FQGNSA. This CDR3 region has 15 residues. V dropped 1 base and J dropped 3; count of bases not matched to a gene: 6. CDR3 in DNA: TGTGCCAGCAGCTTAGAGGCGGGCGGGGGCTACGAGCAGTACGTC. Protein product: CASSLEAGGGYEQYV.

As DNA, the CDR3 is TGCGCCAGCAGTGTTCAGCGGGAGGGAAAAACAGATACGCAGTATTTT. Protein product: CASSVQREGKTDTQYF. The rearrangement joins TRBV4-3 to TRBJ2-3, with 10 bases lining up with TRBD2. Germline V CDR1 and CDR2: LGHNA, YSLEER. V was pared by 6 bases and J by 3 bases, with 9 bases of the junction left unmatched. This CDR3 has 16 amino acids.

This clone was found a few times. The chain uses TRBV14 and TRBJ1-2, with 10 bases matching TRBD1. The CDR3 is 15 residues long. Losses at the gene ends were 3 bases for V and 8 bases for J; bases not matched to a gene: 9. The V gene's germline CDR1 is SGHDN and CDR2 FVKESK. In nucleotides, the CDR3 is TGTGCCAGCAGCCATGTGGGACAGGGGATTGACGGCTACACCTTC. It yields the protein CASSHVGQGIDGYTF.

The gene calls are TRBV3-1 (or the pseudogene TRBV3-2) and TRBJ2-1, with D perhaps given as TRBD1 or TRBD2 (5 bases each). CDR1 is LGHDT, CDR2 YNNKEL, per germline (reference sequence). Trimming cost V 1 base and J 7 bases, with 14 bases left between them. The CDR3 has 15 amino acids. CDR3 nucleotide sequence: TGTGCCAGCAGCCAAGGTACGGGACCTAGAAATGAGCAGTTCTTC. Translation gives CASSQGTGPRNEQFF.

In this sample, this clone turned up a few times. This chain connects TRBV6-6 to TRBJ1-4, with 8 nucleotides matching TRBD1. The ends lost 2 bases at V and 3 bases at J; junction bases unmatched: 2. CDR3 length: 15 residues. Germline V gene data show CDR1 as MNHNY and CDR2 as SVGAGI (reference sequence). The CDR3 loop reads CASSYLDRANEKLFF. The CDR3 bases are TGTGCCAGCAGTTACCTGGACAGGGCTAATGAAAAACTGTTTTTT.

The genes are TRBV30 and TRBJ2-7; 8 positions agree with TRBD1. Germline V gene sequence: CDR1 GTSNPN, CDR2 SVGIG (reference sequence). This CDR3 has 12 residues. Losses at the gene ends were 7 bases for V and 3 bases for J; bases not matched to a gene: 5. The CDR3 bases are TGTGCCTTTGGGACAGGCAACTACGAGCAGTACTTC. It yields the protein CAFGTGNYEQYF. The whole variable domain, remainder taken from reference TRBV30 and TRBJ2-7, is SQTIHQWPATLVQPVGSPLSLECTVEGTSNPNLYWYRQAAGRGLQLLFYSVGIGQISSEVPQNLSASRPQDRQFILSSKKLLLSDSGFYLCAFGTGNYEQYFGPGTRLTVT.

This clone occurred once. The chain has TRBV5-1 and TRBJ2-7; 7 bases align to TRBD2. CDR1 SGHRS and CDR2 YFSETQ come from the germline V gene. CDR3 length equals 16 residues. The V segment lost 2 bases and the J segment 6 bases; nucleotides outside the gene matches: 14. The CDR3 spells CASSFTMGGGPFEQYF. Written as DNA, the CDR3 is TGCGCCAGCAGCTTCACGATGGGGGGAGGGCCTTTCGAGCAGTACTTC. The complete variable domain, with remaining parts taken from reference TRBV5-1 and TRBJ2-7, reads KAGVTQTPRYLIKTRGQQVTLSCSPISGHRSVSWYQQTPGQGLQFLFEYFSETQRNKGNFPGRFSGRQFSNSRSEMNVSTLELGDSALYLCASSFTMGGGPFEQYFGPGTRLTVT.

V is TRBV12-3 or TRBV12-4 and J is TRBJ2-1; the D is unclear. The CDR3 extends over 11 amino acids. V lost 6 bases to trimming and J lost 10 bases, with 10 bases between them. CDR3 sequence: CASRIVDEQFF. The CDR3 DNA sequence: TGTGCCAGCAGAATAGTCGACGAGCAGTTCTTC.

This clone was observed a single time. The rearrangement links TRBV5-1 to TRBJ2-5, with 7 bases that match TRBD1. The CDR3 covers 15 residues. Trimming took 3 bases from V and 2 from J; bases not matched to a gene: 7. CDR1 is SGHRS, CDR2 YFSETQ, per germline. CDR3 DNA sequence: TGCGCCAGCAGCTATACAGGGGTCGGACAAGAGACCCAGTACTTC. It specifies CASSYTGVGQETQYF.

Concerning this clone: The same CDR3 also results from other DNA sequences found in this sample. The chain carries TRBV5-6 and TRBJ1-5; the D gene is possibly TRBD1 (5 bases). This CDR3 is built from 15 residues. The V and J ends lost 1 base and 3 bases respectively, with 11 bases between them. Per the germline V gene, CDR1 is SGHDT and CDR2 is YYEEEE. CDR3 bases: TGTGCCAGCAGCTTGAGATCAGGGCTCAATCAGCCCCAGCATTTT. Encoded protein: CASSLRSGLNQPQHF.

CDR3 residues: CASSATSGNEQFF. CDR3 sequence (DNA): TGTGCCAGCAGTGCGACTAGCGGCAATGAGCAGTTCTTC. The chain couples TRBV9 to TRBJ2-1; 9 bases match TRBD2. Trimming took 5 bases from V and 6 from J; bases not matched to a gene: 3. There are 13 residues in the CDR3. CDR1 is SGDLS and CDR2 is YYNGEE in the germline V gene.

The chain has TRBV5-5 and TRBJ2-3, with 10 positions matching TRBD2. CDR1 and CDR2 from the germline V gene are SGHKS and YYEKEE (reference sequence). This CDR3 is 19 amino acids long. Trimming took 4 bases from V and 6 from J; bases not matched to a gene: 20. For the CDR3, the DNA is TGTGCCAGCAGCCCGGGAGTGAGGCTAGCGGGAGCGCTAGAGGATACGCAGTATTTT. Its protein is CASSPGVRLAGALEDTQYF.

The chain has TRBV16 and TRBJ2-7, with TRBD1 matching over 8 bases. This CDR3 is built from 14 residues. Germline values: CDR1 KGHSY, CDR2 FQNENV. The J segment lost 5 bases and the V segment lost 3 bases, leaving 6 bases of the junction unmatched. CDR3 residues: CASSHRQGRNEQYF. The DNA of the CDR3 is TGTGCCAGCAGCCATCGACAGGGGCGTAACGAGCAGTACTTC.